What follows is one T cell receptor (beta chain) and its context. Its antigen remains unknown. Terminally differentiated effector memory CD45RA+ cells were excluded by CCR7 positive selection of CD45RO-negative cells. The sample is drawn from a study of shared clonotypes between healthy human individuals. Study in general: CD4 naive and memory got three plates each, CD8 naive two, CD8 memory one. Whole-study findings and limits: Shared clonotypes across all four donors exceeded non-shared ones in generation probability.

Original analysis: Filtering differed for immunoSEQ, which gave only junction sequences without quality scores. The protocol was immunoSEQ multiplex PCR, while the TCRdb copy is restricted to in-frame clones and leaves out a portion. V, J and clone size are those of that table, while D and trimming were read from the DNA. The sample has about 580,000 clones; 95% to 98% are singletons. Germline CDR1 KGHSH, CDR2 LQKENI. This CDR3 comprises 18 residues. Losses at the gene ends were 0 bases for V and 0 bases for J; bases not matched to a gene: 8. The TCR comes from a man younger than 40 in good health. V and J are TRBV18 and TRBJ1-2, with 9 bases matching TRBD1. The sample taken for sequencing was naive CD8+ T cells sorted from blood. The CDR3 loop reads CASSPPLIGTGPNYGYTF. The CDR3 coding sequence is TGTGCCAGCTCACCACCCCTCATAGGGACAGGGCCTAACTATGGCTACACCTTC.